A selection of T cell receptor beta chains follows, all from one sample in a study of beta chain features in type 1 diabetes. Assay used: immunoSEQ multiplex PCR; TCRdb lists only in-frame clones, some missing. The table records around 430,000 clones, 30% of them present only once. The sequenced material came from naive CD4+ T cells from blood. The receptors shown here come from a man between 18 and 29 years old in good health. Both conserved end residues are part of each CDR3. A D gene is named only where the DNA matches it firmly. Size is omitted from some rows. Given values are once, few, many or a class for expanded clones.

D gene: NA; J gene: TRBJ2-3; V gene: TRBV1; clone size: NA; CDR3 DNA: TGCACCAGCAGCCCCCGACCAGGAGCGGGGCCAACAGATACGCAGTATTTT; CDR3 protein: CTSSPRPGAGPTDTQYF
D gene: TRBD2; J gene: TRBJ2-1; V gene: TRBV5-1; clone size: few; CDR3 DNA: TGCGCCAGCAGCCCGCCGGGACTAGCGGGAGGGAATGAGCAGTTCTTC; CDR3 protein: CASSPPGLAGGNEQFF
D gene: NA; J gene: TRBJ2-5; V gene: TRBV6-5; clone size: NA; CDR3 DNA: TGTGCCATCAGTGGAGGAGGTGGGGAGACCCAGTACTTC; CDR3 protein: CAISGGGGETQYF
D gene: NA; J gene: TRBJ2-1; V gene: TRBV7-3; clone size: NA; CDR3 DNA: TGTGCCAGCAGCTTAACCCGCGTCCCGCGGGGCTCCTACAATGAGCAGTTCTTC; CDR3 protein: CASSLTRVPRGSYNEQFF
D gene: TRBD2; J gene: TRBJ2-3; V gene: TRBV19; clone size: few; CDR3 DNA: TGTGCCAGTACCGGACTAGCGGACCTCACAGATACGCAGTATTTT; CDR3 protein: CASTGLADLTDTQYF
D gene: NA; J gene: TRBJ1-1; V gene: TRBV29-1; clone size: NA; CDR3 DNA: TGCAGCGTTTCAGAAGGGCAGGGGAAAGCTTTCTTT; CDR3 protein: CSVSEGQGKAFF
D gene: NA; J gene: TRBJ1-2; V gene: TRBV15; clone size: NA; CDR3 DNA: TGTGCCACCAGCAGAGAGAAGGGTAACTATGGCTACACCTTC; CDR3 protein: CATSREKGNYGYTF
D gene: NA; J gene: TRBJ2-3; V gene: TRBV5-1; clone size: few; CDR3 DNA: TGCGCCAGCAGCTTGCTTGCGGGGACAGATACGCAGTATTTT; CDR3 protein: CASSLLAGTDTQYF
D gene: NA; J gene: TRBJ1-1; V gene: TRBV9; clone size: NA; CDR3 DNA: TGTGCCAGCAGCGTAGACCCCGGGACTGAAGCTTTCTTT; CDR3 protein: CASSVDPGTEAFF
D gene: TRBD1; J gene: TRBJ1-3; V gene: TRBV29-1; clone size: few; CDR3 DNA: TGCAGCGTTCGACAGGGGGCGAGGGGAAACACCATATATTTT; CDR3 protein: CSVRQGARGNTIYF
D gene: NA; J gene: TRBJ2-1; V gene: TRBV9; clone size: few; CDR3 DNA: TGTGCCAGCAGCGGGAGAGCGTACAATGAGCAGTTCTTC; CDR3 protein: CASSGRAYNEQFF
D gene: NA; J gene: TRBJ2-1; V gene: TRBV5-4; clone size: few; CDR3 DNA: TGTGCCAGCAGCAACGACAGGATACTCTACAATGAGCAGTTCTTC; CDR3 protein: CASSNDRILYNEQFF
D gene: TRBD2; J gene: TRBJ2-1; V gene: TRBV7-9; clone size: NA; CDR3 DNA: TGTGCCAGCAGGGCGGGCCCTAGCGGGAGCAGGCAGTTCTTC; CDR3 protein: CASRAGPSGSRQFF
D gene: NA; J gene: TRBJ2-1; V gene: TRBV4-1; clone size: NA; CDR3 DNA: TGCGCCAGCAGAGCGTGGGGGACAAAATACAATGAGCAGTTCTTC; CDR3 protein: CASRAWGTKYNEQFF
D gene: NA; J gene: TRBJ2-3; V gene: TRBV6-5; clone size: NA; CDR3 DNA: TGTGCCAGCAGTTACTCGAGGAACAGTGCAGATACGCAGTATTTT; CDR3 protein: CASSYSRNSADTQYF
D gene: TRBD1; J gene: TRBJ2-5; V gene: TRBV30; clone size: NA; CDR3 DNA: TGTGCCTTAGCCGAGACAGGGAGAGTTAGGCAAGAGACCCAGTACTTC; CDR3 protein: CALAETGRVRQETQYF
D gene: TRBD1; J gene: TRBJ2-7; V gene: TRBV30; clone size: NA; CDR3 DNA: TGTGCCTGGAGTGTAGTAACAGGGGTGGACGAGCAGTACTTC; CDR3 protein: CAWSVVTGVDEQYF
D gene: NA; J gene: TRBJ2-4; V gene: TRBV2; clone size: NA; CDR3 DNA: TGTGCCAGCAGTGAACTCCCAGGAGGGAACATTCAGTACTTC; CDR3 protein: CASSELPGGNIQYF
D gene: NA; J gene: TRBJ2-7; V gene: TRBV29-1; clone size: NA; CDR3 DNA: TGCAGCGTTGGCGAGGACGAGCAGTACTTC; CDR3 protein: CSVGEDEQYF
D gene: TRBD2; J gene: TRBJ2-3; V gene: TRBV5-1; clone size: few; CDR3 DNA: TGCGCCAGCAGTGTGACTAGCGGGGCAACAGATACGCAGTATTTT; CDR3 protein: CASSVTSGATDTQYF
D gene: TRBD1; J gene: TRBJ1-2; V gene: TRBV27; clone size: few; CDR3 DNA: TGTGCCAGCGGGTTCGAGGACAGGTTGGGTGGCTACACCTTC; CDR3 protein: CASGFEDRLGGYTF
D gene: TRBD2; J gene: TRBJ2-1; V gene: TRBV2; clone size: few; CDR3 DNA: TGTGCCAGCAGAAGTGGGCTAGCGGGAACAAGCTCCTACAATGAGCAGTTCTTC; CDR3 protein: CASRSGLAGTSSYNEQFF
D gene: NA; J gene: TRBJ2-7; V gene: TRBV7-2; clone size: NA; CDR3 DNA: TGTGCCAGCAGCCAGCGACGGACCGAGAGCTCCTACGAGCAGTACTTC; CDR3 protein: CASSQRRTESSYEQYF
D gene: NA; J gene: TRBJ2-3; V gene: TRBV30; clone size: NA; CDR3 DNA: TGTGCCTGGAGGTCTTCAGATACGCAGTATTTT; CDR3 protein: CAWRSSDTQYF
D gene: NA; J gene: TRBJ2-1; V gene: TRBV9; clone size: NA; CDR3 DNA: TGTGCCAGCAGCGTAGACGGCGGTTACAATGAGCAGTTCTTC; CDR3 protein: CASSVDGGYNEQFF
D gene: NA; J gene: TRBJ1-2; V gene: TRBV7-9; clone size: NA; CDR3 DNA: TGTGCCAGCAGCTTAGCAGGACAGCAAGGCTACACCTTC; CDR3 protein: CASSLAGQQGYTF
D gene: TRBD2; J gene: TRBJ2-3; V gene: TRBV2; clone size: NA; CDR3 DNA: TGTGCCAGCAGCGCACGACTAGCGGGAGCCGCAGATACGCAGTATTTT; CDR3 protein: CASSARLAGAADTQYF
D gene: NA; J gene: TRBJ2-4; V gene: TRBV20-1; clone size: once; CDR3 DNA: TGCAGTGCTATGGACGGATACTTC; CDR3 protein: CSAMDGYF
D gene: TRBD1; J gene: TRBJ2-7; V gene: TRBV5-1; clone size: NA; CDR3 DNA: TGCGCCAGCAGCGTCGGGATAGACAGGGTCCACGAGCAGTACTTC; CDR3 protein: CASSVGIDRVHEQYF
D gene: NA; J gene: TRBJ2-5; V gene: TRBV5-1; clone size: NA; CDR3 DNA: TGCGCCAGCAGCTCCTCCCCGGGGGTAGGGGAGACCCAGTACTTC; CDR3 protein: CASSSSPGVGETQYF
D gene: NA; J gene: TRBJ2-7; V gene: TRBV7-2; clone size: NA; CDR3 DNA: TGTGCCAGCAGCTTATCGCTGGGCTACGAGCAGTACTTC; CDR3 protein: CASSLSLGYEQYF
D gene: NA; J gene: TRBJ1-2; V gene: TRBV7-9; clone size: NA; CDR3 DNA: TGTGCCAGCAGCCCACAGGGCTCTAACTATGGCTACACCTTC; CDR3 protein: CASSPQGSNYGYTF
D gene: TRBD1; J gene: TRBJ2-7; V gene: TRBV30; clone size: NA; CDR3 DNA: TGTGCCTGGAGTGTAGGGGGGACAGGACTCTACGAGCAGTACTTC; CDR3 protein: CAWSVGGTGLYEQYF
D gene: NA; J gene: TRBJ1-1; V gene: TRBV9; clone size: NA; CDR3 DNA: TGTGCCAGCAGCGCGACGGCGAACACTGAAGCTTTCTTT; CDR3 protein: CASSATANTEAFF
D gene: TRBD2; J gene: TRBJ2-3; V gene: TRBV30; clone size: NA; CDR3 DNA: TGTGCCTGGAGTCTTAACTGGCGTCGACTAGCGGGAGGTGGTGATACGCAGTATTTT; CDR3 protein: CAWSLNWRRLAGGGDTQYF
D gene: NA; J gene: TRBJ2-4; V gene: TRBV7-3; clone size: few; CDR3 DNA: TGTGCCAGCAGCTTTGCGGGGACAGCCAAAAACATTCAGTACTTC; CDR3 protein: CASSFAGTAKNIQYF
D gene: NA; J gene: TRBJ1-1; V gene: TRBV6-4; clone size: NA; CDR3 DNA: TGTGCCAGCAGTACAGGAGGAACGGGGTACACTGAAGCTTTCTTT; CDR3 protein: CASSTGGTGYTEAFF